This entry lists 28 T cell receptor beta chains sequenced from one sample in a study of shared clonotypes between healthy human individuals. Data came from immunoSEQ multiplex PCR; TCRdb stores just in-frame clones and leaves some out. Among approximately 500,000 clones listed, more than 65% were seen once. The sequenced sample consisted of PBMCs. These receptors originate from a woman between 35 and 50 years old in good health. Some clones in this sample may be carry-over from other donors' samples.

This sequence joins TRBV21-1 and TRBJ2-7. TRBV21-1 represents a pseudogene. The CDR3 has 16 residues. The CDR3: CASSRAWGAVSYEQYF. CDR3 nucleotide sequence: TGTGCCAGCAGCAGGGCATGGGGGGCTGTTTCCTACGAGCAGTACTTC.

As to this clone: This may be a read error: a much more frequent sequence differs by one nucleotide. The gene calls are TRBV28 and TRBJ2-1, with 10 bases aligning to TRBD2. This CDR3 has 16 amino acids. The germline V gene has CDR1 MDHEN and CDR2 SYDVKM. V lost 6 bases, J lost 2 bases, and 7 bases stayed unmatched. Here the CDR3 DNA reads TGTGCCAGCAGCCCCCCCGGGACTAGCGCCTACAATGAGCAGTTCTTC. This codes for CASSPPGTSAYNEQFF.

CDR3 coding DNA: TGTGCCAGCAGCTTGAATTTGGGGGGGTCACCGGGCTACACCTTC. Residues: CASSLNLGGSPGYTF. The rearrangement uses TRBV7-9 and TRBJ1-2; a weak D match, TRBD1 (5 bases). The V and J ends lost 3 bases and 8 bases respectively, with 19 bases between them. The CDR3 runs 15 residues. From germline, CDR1 is SEHNR and CDR2 FQNEAQ (reference sequence).

The rearrangement links TRBV27 to TRBJ2-3, with D perhaps assigned TRBD1 or TRBD2 (6 bases each). The V and J ends lost 2 bases and 0 bases respectively, with 18 bases between them. Germline assignment: CDR1 MNHEY and CDR2 SMNVEV (reference sequence). The CDR3 runs to 18 residues. Here the CDR3 reads CASSLRGTLSFSTDTQYF. The CDR3 DNA reads as TGTGCCAGCAGTTTAAGGGGGACTCTAAGCTTTAGCACAGATACGCAGTATTTT.

The rearrangement joins TRBV10-3 to TRBJ2-5; 10 bases map to TRBD2. CDR3 length: 19 residues. V shed 3 bases, J shed 5 bases, and the junction held 18 bases outside the gene matches. Germline V CDR1 and CDR2: ENHRY, SYGVKD. The CDR3 sequence is CAISEGGAGGPRFWETQYF. The DNA of the CDR3 is TGTGCCATCAGTGAAGGTGGAGCGGGAGGGCCGCGGTTTTGGGAGACCCAGTACTTC.

There are a few counts of this clone. The J gene is TRBJ2-1, the V gene TRBV7-6; 7 bases line up with TRBD2. Germline loops: CDR1 SGHVS, CDR2 FNYEAQ. V shed 5 bases and J 2 bases; nucleotides not matched to a gene: 6. The length of the CDR3 is 15 residues. This chain's CDR3 is CASSVLALAYNEQFF. The CDR3 DNA reads as TGTGCCAGCAGCGTACTAGCGCTTGCCTACAATGAGCAGTTCTTC.

The V gene is TRBV5-5, the J gene TRBJ2-1; D gene uncertain. CDR3 size: 12 residues. Trimming cost V 4 bases and J 9 bases, with 11 bases left between them. Germline CDR1 SGHKS, CDR2 YYEKEE (reference sequence). This CDR3 is CASSPGSGEQFF. The CDR3 DNA reads TGTGCCAGCAGCCCCGGTTCGGGTGAGCAGTTCTTC.

A word on this clone: The junction and the germline gene differ at one end; a read error may be behind it. The rearrangement joins TRBV27 to TRBJ2-7; D call uncertain. The CDR3 has 14 residues. Germline CDR1 MNHEY, CDR2 SMNVEV (reference sequence). DNA of the CDR3: TGTGCCAGCAGTCCCCAGTGGATTCCCTATGAGCAGTACTTC. Residues: CASSPQWIPYEQYF.

The gene calls are TRBV11-2 and TRBJ2-7, with D perhaps TRBD1 (5 bases). CDR1 and CDR2 from the germline V gene are SGHAT and FQNNGV. The CDR3 is 15 residues long. V was trimmed by 0 bases and J by 1 base, leaving 10 bases between them. CDR3 protein: CASSLDRVGSYEQYF. The CDR3 DNA reads TGTGCCAGCAGCTTAGACAGGGTGGGTTCCTACGAGCAGTACTTC.

The chain couples TRBV4-2 to TRBJ2-3, with 12 bases identical to TRBD1. Germline loops: CDR1 LGHNA, CDR2 YNFKEQ. Trimming cost V 0 bases and J 2 bases; bases outside gene matches: 18. The CDR3 covers 22 residues. The CDR3 is CASSQDGGTGGLRLRHTDTQYF. In DNA, the CDR3 is TGTGCCAGCAGCCAAGACGGGGGGACAGGGGGCCTTCGGCTCAGGCACACAGATACGCAGTATTTT.

This clone appeared many times. The chain combines TRBV30 with TRBJ2-5; perhaps TRBD1 as D (6 bases). From germline, CDR1 is GTSNPN and CDR2 SVGIG (reference sequence). The V and J ends lost 3 bases and 2 bases respectively, with 13 bases between them. CDR3 length: 14 residues. CDR3 protein: CAWSRQVRQETQYF. The CDR3 nucleotides are TGTGCCTGGAGCCGACAGGTTCGACAAGAGACCCAGTACTTC.

The chain combines TRBV5-1 with TRBJ1-4; 7 nucleotides agree with TRBD1. The CDR3 has 16 amino acids. The germline V gene encodes CDR1 SGHRS and CDR2 YFSETQ. J was trimmed by 4 bases and V by 4 bases; bases with no gene match: 10. The CDR3 reads CASSRDSLGVNEKLFF. The DNA of the CDR3 is TGCGCCAGCAGCCGGGACAGCCTCGGCGTTAATGAAAAACTGTTTTTT. Based on the CDR3 plus reference TRBV5-1 and TRBJ1-4, the full variable domain is KAGVTQTPRYLIKTRGQQVTLSCSPISGHRSVSWYQQTPGQGLQFLFEYFSETQRNKGNFPGRFSGRQFSNSRSEMNVSTLELGDSALYLCASSRDSLGVNEKLFFGSGTQLSVL.

This chain links TRBV11-2 with TRBJ1-5; D not resolved. Germline V gene lookup returns CDR1 SGHAT and CDR2 FQNNGV. Trimming cost V 5 bases and J 0 bases, with 8 bases left between them. This CDR3 is 14 amino acids long. CDR3 DNA: TGTGCCAGCAGCGCCGCGAATAGCAATCAGCCCCAGCATTTT. This codes for CASSAANSNQPQHF.

The chain employs TRBV7-2 and TRBJ1-6; D uncertain. This CDR3 has 13 amino acids. Germline CDR1 reads SGHTA; CDR2 reads FQGNSA. The ends were cut back, 5 bases at V and 8 bases at J, with 10 bases in the middle. CDR3 protein: CASSPRSDSPLHF. The CDR3 coding sequence is TGTGCCAGCAGCCCGCGGTCGGATTCACCCCTCCACTTT.

The V gene is TRBV5-4, the J gene TRBJ2-3, with TRBD2 identical over 7 bases. The CDR3 has 17 amino acids. CDR1 SGHNT and CDR2 YYREEE come from the germline V gene (reference sequence). J was trimmed by 0 bases and V by 1 base; bases with no gene match: 8. The CDR3 spells CASSLLASGTSTDTQYF. DNA of the CDR3: TGTGCCAGCAGCTTGCTGGCTAGCGGAACCAGCACAGATACGCAGTATTTT. Full variable domain (rest looked up from reference TRBV5-4 and TRBJ2-3): ETGVTQSPTHLIKTRGQQVTLRCSSQSGHNTVSWYQQALGQGPQFIFQYYREEENGRGNFPPRFSGLQFPNYSSELNVNALELDDSALYLCASSLLASGTSTDTQYFGPGTRLTVL.

V is TRBV6-5 and J is TRBJ2-2; no firm D call. This CDR3 has 13 amino acids. The V gene lost 6 bases and the J gene lost 7 bases, with 12 bases spanning the gap. Germline-derived CDR1 and CDR2 are MNHEY and SVGAGI. The CDR3 here is CASSHRRSGELFF. CDR3 nucleotides: TGTGCCAGCAGCCACCGACGAAGCGGGGAGCTGTTTTTT.

This chain links TRBV18 with TRBJ1-5, with TRBD1 matching 10 bases. V lost 6 bases and J lost 7; bases outside the gene matches: 9. CDR1 is KGHSH and CDR2 is LQKENI in the germline V gene. There are 15 residues in the CDR3. CDR3 nucleotide sequence: TGTGCCAGCTCGTCTACCGGGACAGGGGTACAGCCCCAGCATTTT. This codes for CASSSTGTGVQPQHF.

CDR3 bases: TGCGCCAGCAGCCAAGTCCCCCCGGGACGCGGGGAGGGCTACACCTTC. It specifies CASSQVPPGRGEGYTF. This rearrangement joins TRBV4-3 to TRBJ1-2, with a weak D call TRBD1 (5 bases). V was cut by 1 base and J by 8 bases, with 20 bases left in between. Germline CDR1 and CDR2: LGHNA and YSLEER. The CDR3 contains 16 residues.

About this clone itself: Other DNA sequences from this sample encode an identical CDR3 as well. The genes are TRBV10-2 and TRBJ2-7; 9 bases map to TRBD2. The CDR3 runs 13 residues. With V trimmed by 6 bases and J by 2 bases, 2 bases remained unmatched. Germline loops: CDR1 WSHSY, CDR2 SAAADI. CDR3 region: CASRAGGTYEQYF. DNA for the CDR3: TGCGCCAGCAGAGCGGGAGGTACCTACGAGCAGTACTTC.

The chain couples TRBV25-1 to TRBJ2-3; D is possibly TRBD2 (5 bases). The CDR3 contains 15 residues. Germline loops: CDR1 MGHDK, CDR2 SYGVNS. The germline V and J ends were trimmed by 3 bases and 2 bases, with 12 bases remaining between them. The CDR3: CASSDKAGFTDTQYF. CDR3 sequence (DNA): TGTGCCAGCAGTGATAAGGCGGGTTTCACAGATACGCAGTATTTT.

This clone was recorded many times. The genes are TRBV7-9 and TRBJ1-4; maybe TRBD1 (5 bases). This CDR3 spans 13 amino acids. The V end was cut by 0 bases, the J end by 7 bases, with 6 bases between. Per germline, CDR1 SEHNR and CDR2 FQNEAQ (reference sequence). CDR3 residues: CASSLAGVEKLFF. In nucleotides, the CDR3 is TGTGCCAGCAGCTTAGCGGGGGTTGAAAAACTGTTTTTT.

This chain's CDR3 is CSVEGINYGYTF. The DNA of the CDR3 is TGCAGCGTTGAAGGGATTAACTATGGCTACACCTTC. This chain joins TRBV29-1 and TRBJ1-2; unclear D gene. The CDR3 totals 12 residues. Looked up from germline, CDR1 is SQVTM and CDR2 is ANQGSEA. Between the trimmed V and J ends, which lost 1 base and 1 base, there was a span of 4 bases. The variable domain in full, with the rest retrieved from reference TRBV29-1 and TRBJ1-2, is SAVISQKPSRDICQRGTSLTIQCQVDSQVTMMFWYRQQPGQSLTLIATANQGSEATYESGFVIDKFPISRPNLTFSTLTVSNMSPEDSSIYLCSVEGINYGYTFGSGTRLTVV.

This chain connects TRBV11-2 to TRBJ2-5; D is uncertain. Germline CDR1 is SGHAT and CDR2 is FQNNGV. CDR3 length: 12 residues. Trimming cost V 5 bases and J 5 bases, with 9 bases left between them. Written as DNA, the CDR3 is TGTGCCAGCAGCGGATCCAGGGAGACCCAGTACTTC. The encoded protein is CASSGSRETQYF. Full variable domain (remainder filled in from reference TRBV11-2 and TRBJ2-5): EAGVAQSPRYKIIEKRQSVAFWCNPISGHATLYWYQQILGQGPKLLIQFQNNGVVDDSQLPKDRFSAERLKGVDSTLKIQPAKLEDSAVYLCASSGSRETQYFGPGTRLLVL.

This clone showed up just once. This sequence joins TRBV29-1 and TRBJ2-7; 7 positions agree with TRBD1. V lost 5 bases, J lost 0 bases, and 7 bases stayed unmatched. Germline CDR1 and CDR2: SQVTM and ANQGSEA. The CDR3 runs 14 residues. The CDR3 DNA sequence: TGCAGCGTTAAGGTCGGACAGGTCTCCTACGAGCAGTACTTC. Encoded protein: CSVKVGQVSYEQYF.

J is TRBJ1-1 and V is TRBV30; no clear D gene. The V end lost 3 bases, the J end lost 7 bases, and 6 bases lay between the germline ends. The CDR3 runs 10 residues. Looked up from germline, CDR1 is GTSNPN and CDR2 is SVGIG (reference sequence). The CDR3 DNA sequence: TGTGCCTGGAGACAATATGAAGCTTTCTTT. Its protein is CAWRQYEAFF.

This clone has ten or more counts. This same CDR3 is encoded by further DNA sequences in the sample. This chain uses TRBV5-1 with TRBJ2-1, with TRBD2 identical over 10 bases. Unmatched junction bases numbered 7, after V lost 4 bases and J lost 0 bases. The germline gives CDR1 SGHRS, CDR2 YFSETQ. The CDR3 has 17 amino acids. Written as DNA, the CDR3 is TGCGCCAGCAGCCGGGAGGCTAGCGGGAGCTCCTACAATGAGCAGTTCTTC. Protein: CASSREASGSSYNEQFF.

The chain employs TRBV2 and TRBJ1-4; D unresolved. The V gene lost 7 bases and the J gene lost 8 bases, with 11 bases spanning the gap. Per the germline V gene, CDR1 is SNHLY and CDR2 is FYNNEI. The CDR3 totals 12 residues. The CDR3 nucleotides read TGTGCCAGCAACACCGGTGGGGAAAAACTGTTTTTT. Protein sequence: CASNTGGEKLFF.

The chain combines TRBV4-2 with TRBJ2-5, with a possible D match to TRBD2 (6 bases). Trimming removed 1 base at V and 0 bases at J, with 6 bases between. The germline CDR1 and CDR2 sequences are LGHNA and YNFKEQ. The CDR3 has 14 residues. In DNA form, the CDR3 reads TGTGCCAGCAGCCAAGGGGACTACCAAGAGACCCAGTACTTC. This codes for CASSQGDYQETQYF.